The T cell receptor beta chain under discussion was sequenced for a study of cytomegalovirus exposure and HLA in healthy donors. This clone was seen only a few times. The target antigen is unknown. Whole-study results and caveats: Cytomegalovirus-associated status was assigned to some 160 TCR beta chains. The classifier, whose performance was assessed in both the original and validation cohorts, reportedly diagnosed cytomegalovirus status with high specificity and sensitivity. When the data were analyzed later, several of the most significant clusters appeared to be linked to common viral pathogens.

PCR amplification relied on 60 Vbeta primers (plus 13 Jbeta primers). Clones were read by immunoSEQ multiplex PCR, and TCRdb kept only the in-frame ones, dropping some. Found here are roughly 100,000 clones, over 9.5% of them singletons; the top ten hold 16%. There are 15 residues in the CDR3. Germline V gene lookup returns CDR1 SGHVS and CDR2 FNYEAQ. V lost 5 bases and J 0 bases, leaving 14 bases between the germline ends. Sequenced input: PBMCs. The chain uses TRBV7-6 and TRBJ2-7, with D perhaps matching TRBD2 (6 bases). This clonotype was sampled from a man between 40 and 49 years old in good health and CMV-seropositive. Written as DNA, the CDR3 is TGTGCCAGCAGCCGCACGCGGGAAAGCTCCTACGAGCAGTACTTC. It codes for CASSRTRESSYEQYF.